This T cell receptor beta chain is drawn from a study of control samples from healthy donors and cancer patients. The method was immunoSEQ multiplex PCR; TCRdb's version includes in-frame clones alone and lacks a portion of them. The sample comprises 390,000 or so clones, about nine tenths of which are singletons, and 5% to 7% rests with the top ten. The CDR3 contains 13 residues. Trimming took 5 bases from V and 11 from J; bases not matched to a gene: 11. This chain joins TRBV12-3 or TRBV12-4 and TRBJ1-1; the match to TRBD1 covers 7 bases. The sequence was collected from a man aged 35 to 55 with head and neck cancer. Sequenced material: PBMCs. In DNA, the CDR3 is TGTGCCAGCAGTAATCTAGACAGGGATGGGGCTTTCTTT. As protein: CASSNLDRDGAFF.